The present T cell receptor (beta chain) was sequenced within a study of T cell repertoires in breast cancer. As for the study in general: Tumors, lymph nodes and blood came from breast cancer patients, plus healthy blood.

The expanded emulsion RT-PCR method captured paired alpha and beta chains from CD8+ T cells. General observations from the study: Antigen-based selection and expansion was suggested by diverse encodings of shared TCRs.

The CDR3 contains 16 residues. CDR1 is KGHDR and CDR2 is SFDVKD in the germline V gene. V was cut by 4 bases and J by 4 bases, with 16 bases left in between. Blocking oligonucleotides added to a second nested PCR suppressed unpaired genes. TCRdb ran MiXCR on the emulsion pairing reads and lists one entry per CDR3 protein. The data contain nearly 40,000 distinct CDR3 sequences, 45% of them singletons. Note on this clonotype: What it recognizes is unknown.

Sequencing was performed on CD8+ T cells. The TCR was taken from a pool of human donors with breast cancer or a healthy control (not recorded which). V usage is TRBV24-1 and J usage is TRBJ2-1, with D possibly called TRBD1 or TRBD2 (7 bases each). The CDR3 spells CATSDTQGGDYNEQFF. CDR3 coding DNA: TGTGCCACCAGTGACACCCAGGGGGGGGATTACAATGAGCAGTTCTTC.